A single sample gave rise to the 6 T cell receptor beta chains below, sequenced in a study of high-grade serous ovarian cancer treatment subgroups. Profiling relied on immunoSEQ multiplex PCR, and the TCRdb table lists in-frame clones only, not all of them. The sample yields around 8,500 clones, 75% to 80% seen once. Tumor samples were taken before definitive surgery or chemotherapy. Sequencing was carried out using tumor tissue. Every receptor here comes from a human donor with high-grade serous ovarian cancer.

The CDR3 protein is CASAPERGGTNEQFF. The CDR3 DNA reads as TGTGCCAGCGCTCCGGAGCGGGGGGGAACTAATGAGCAGTTCTTC. The chain carries TRBV5-4 and TRBJ2-1; 10 bases align to TRBD2. Germline lookup yields CDR1 SGHNT and CDR2 YYREEE (reference sequence). The CDR3 is 15 amino acids. J gave up 7 bases and V 7 bases, and 11 bases lay outside the gene matches.

This clone was seen just once. The CDR3 is CATGLPGYEQYF. CDR3 DNA: TGTGCTACGGGACTCCCGGGCTACGAGCAGTACTTC. The chain links TRBV12-5 to TRBJ2-7; D possibly corresponds to TRBD2 (6 bases). V was shortened by 10 bases and J by 3 bases, with 13 bases between the two germline ends. Germline V lookup: CDR1 LGHNT, CDR2 FRNRAP. CDR3 length equals 12 residues.

J is TRBJ1-1 and V is TRBV9; D is unclear. The length of the CDR3 is 14 residues. Deletions cut 0 bases from V and 1 base from J, with 7 bases between. Germline V gives CDR1 SGDLS, CDR2 YYNGEE. CDR3 DNA: TGTGCCAGCAGCGTAGGGAGTGGGAACACTGAAGCTTTCTTT. It yields the protein CASSVGSGNTEAFF.

The chain recombines TRBV2 with TRBJ2-7; TRBD1 is a possible D gene (7 bases). CDR1 SNHLY and CDR2 FYNNEI come from the germline V gene. Trimming stripped 9 bases from V and 3 bases from J, with 15 bases between. This CDR3 has 13 amino acids. The CDR3: CARQGGGGYEQYF. The CDR3 nucleotides are TGTGCCAGGCAGGGGGGCGGAGGCTACGAGCAGTACTTC.

The CDR3 DNA reads TGCGCCAGCAGCCAAGGCCCGTCGAGGGCTGAAGCTTTCTTT. Translated, it gives CASSQGPSRAEAFF. This chain uses TRBV4-3 with TRBJ1-1, with no clear D. Germline values: CDR1 LGHNA, CDR2 YSLEER. The CDR3 consists of 14 residues. The V and J ends lost 1 base and 6 bases respectively, with 12 bases between them.

The chain has TRBV7-9 and TRBJ2-3, with 12 positions matching TRBD2. Germline V CDR1 and CDR2: SEHNR, FQNEAQ (reference sequence). This CDR3 region has 18 residues. Trimming at V came to 4 bases and at J to 2 bases, leaving 10 bases not matched to a gene. In DNA form, the CDR3 reads TGTGCCAGCAGCTCCCCTAGGAGACTAGCGGGGGCCACAGATACGCAGTATTTT. This gives the protein CASSSPRRLAGATDTQYF.